These T cell receptor beta chains were read from a single sample in a study of response to subunit inactivated influenza vaccine. From the RT-PCR reads, TCRdb called clonotypes with MiXCR, one entry per CDR3 protein. The sample yields about 780,000 distinct CDR3 sequences, around 18% seen once. The sample here was PBMCs from blood, taken 5 days after vaccination. The source of these receptors is a man aged 50 to 60 who received an inactivated influenza vaccine. Both conserved end residues are part of each CDR3. Fields, in order: V gene, clone size, CDR3 protein. Expanded clones are given a class, and other clones once, few, many or no size at all.

TRBV20-1	few	CSAVGLGQGVYEQYF
TRBV29-1	-	CSVEYSVKGETQYF
TRBV14	-	CASSQGPAGFTDTQYF
TRBV29-1	few	CSVGSFNQPQHF
TRBV20-1	-	CSAPDRGLYEQYF
TRBV29-1	few	CSVRTGLAGGSSYEQYF
TRBV20-1	many	CSARHSNQPQHF
TRBV11-1	-	CASSPDGDYEQYF
TRBV4-1	-	CASSQSPGRTYSYNEQFF
TRBV29-1	few	CSVEDTGPYGYTF
TRBV18	many	CASSPRDRGQGQPQHF
TRBV20-1	few	CSATEGQGYGYTF